What follows is one TCR beta chain and its context. The germline V gene encodes CDR1 SNHLY and CDR2 FYNNEI. Trimming took off 7 bases at V and 1 base at J, with 14 bases between the two ends. The CDR3 extends over 15 amino acids. The sample belongs to a study of blood T cell repertoires in COVID-19. The overall study: Acute and convalescent COVID-19 samples came from the United States, Italy and Spain. The cDNA or gDNA used as material had been derived from T cells, B-cell-depleted T cells, or PBMCs.

In the source study's methods: Estimated nucleated cell counts came from reference gene primer amplification. TCRdb keeps only in-frame clones here, not all; method: immunoSEQ multiplex PCR. That table supplies the V and J calls and clone size; D and trimming were determined from the DNA. The top ten clones hold 3.5% to 4% of a sample with fewer than 70,000 clones, 88% of them seen once. The chain has TRBV2 and TRBJ1-5, with D uncertain. Sequencing was done on a sample of peripheral blood. This receptor was identified in a human donor in a cohort sampled during active COVID-19. The CDR3, as DNA: TGTGCCAGCATGGGCGGGAGCCTCAGCAATCAGCCCCAGCATTTT. This encodes CASMGGSLSNQPQHF.